This T cell receptor (beta chain) was identified in a study of T cell changes during pregnancy in multiple sclerosis. The protocol was immunoSEQ multiplex PCR, while the TCRdb copy is restricted to in-frame clones and leaves out a portion. The repertoire includes 33,000 or so clones, around 92% of them detected once, and 0.43% sits in the top ten. This CDR3 spans 16 amino acids. The germline CDR1 and CDR2 sequences are LNHDA and SQIVND (reference sequence). The V gene end was trimmed by 4 bases and the J gene end by 4 bases; junction bases not matched to a gene: 5. The sample here was CD4+ T cells from peripheral blood mononuclear cells, taken in the third trimester of pregnancy. The chain joins TRBV19 to TRBJ2-1; 12 nucleotides match TRBD2. This clonotype was obtained from a female donor in good health, enrolled as a control in a pregnancy study. DNA of the CDR3: TGTGCCAGTAGTAAAATACTAGCGGGGGGATACAATGAGCAGTTCTTC. Translation: CASSKILAGGYNEQFF. The entire variable domain, with the rest obtained from reference TRBV19 and TRBJ2-1, is as follows: DGGITQSPKYLFRKEGQNVTLSCEQNLNHDAMYWYRQDPGQGLRLIYYSQIVNDFQKGDIAEGYSVSREKKESFPLTVTSAQKNPTAFYLCASSKILAGGYNEQFFGPGTRLTVL.